This T cell receptor (beta chain) stems from a study of blood T cell repertoires in COVID-19. Study in general: Sites across the United States, Italy and Spain contributed samples from acute and convalescent COVID-19. T cells, B-cell-depleted T cells, or PBMCs provided the cDNA or gDNA that served as material.

Original analysis: Scientists estimated how many nucleated cells there were by amplifying reference gene primers. Here immunoSEQ multiplex PCR was the method, and the copy in TCRdb shows in-frame clones only, minus some. V and J calls and clone size are those listed in that table; D and trimming were worked out from the DNA. The data show roughly 96,000 clones, 82% seen once. CDR1 and CDR2 (germline): MDHEN, SYDVKM. V lost 7 bases to trimming and J lost 6 bases, with 17 bases between them. The CDR3 length is 14 residues. This chain uses TRBV28 with TRBJ2-3; tentative D call: TRBD2 (5 bases). Input material: peripheral blood. The origin of this receptor is an elderly man with acute or convalescent COVID-19. CDR3 in DNA: TGTGCCAGCAAAAGCGGCAGTAAAGGGGATACGCAGTATTTT. This encodes CASKSGSKGDTQYF.